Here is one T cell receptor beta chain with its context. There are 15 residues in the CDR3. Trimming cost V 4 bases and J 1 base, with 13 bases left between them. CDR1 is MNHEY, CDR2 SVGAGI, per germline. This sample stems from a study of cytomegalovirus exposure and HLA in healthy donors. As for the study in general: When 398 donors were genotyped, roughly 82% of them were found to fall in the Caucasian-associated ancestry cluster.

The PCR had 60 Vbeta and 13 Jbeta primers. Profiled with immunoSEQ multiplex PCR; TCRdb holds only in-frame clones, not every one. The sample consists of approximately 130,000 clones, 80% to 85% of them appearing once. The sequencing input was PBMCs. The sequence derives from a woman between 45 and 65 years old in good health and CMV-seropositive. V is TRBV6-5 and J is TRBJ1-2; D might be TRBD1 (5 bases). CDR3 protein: CASSSPWGVNYGYTF. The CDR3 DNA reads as TGTGCCAGCAGTTCACCCTGGGGGGTTAACTATGGCTACACCTTC.